Below, 21 T cell receptor beta chains from the same sample are listed, as sequenced in a study of ipilimumab plus nivolumab after autologous stem cell transplantation. This table comes from immunoSEQ multiplex PCR, and its TCRdb copy is limited to in-frame clones, with some not included. There are 15,000 to 20,000 clones in the sample; over 60% occur only once, and roughly 20% lies in the top ten. Sequenced material: PBMCs, taken in a trial of ipilimumab plus nivolumab as post-transplant consolidation. The receptors come from a male donor with diffuse large B-cell lymphoma.

This clone was seen more than once but under ten times. The gene calls are TRBV5-1 and TRBJ1-2, with D unclear. V shed 0 bases and J shed 5 bases, with 8 bases lying between them. CDR1 and CDR2 (germline): SGHRS, YFSETQ. The CDR3 is made up of 13 amino acids. CDR3: CASSLAGPYGYTF. As DNA, the CDR3 is TGCGCCAGCAGCTTGGCCGGGCCTTATGGCTACACCTTC.

The rearrangement links TRBV13 to TRBJ2-5; no definite D call. Germline V lookup: CDR1 PRHDT, CDR2 FYEKMQ (reference sequence). Trimming took 2 bases from V and 1 from J, leaving 5 bases between them. The CDR3 is 13 residues long. The CDR3 protein is CASSLRGQETQYF. Written as DNA, the CDR3 is TGTGCCAGCAGCTTAAGAGGCCAAGAGACCCAGTACTTC.

The chain joins TRBV5-6 to TRBJ1-1, with unresolved D. From germline, CDR1 is SGHDT and CDR2 YYEEEE. Trimming pared 0 bases from V and 3 bases from J, leaving 15 bases between. This CDR3 is built from 16 residues. The CDR3 region is CASSLAKRLWDTEAFF. CDR3 sequence (DNA): TGTGCCAGCAGCTTGGCCAAGCGCTTATGGGACACTGAAGCTTTCTTT.

The rearrangement joins TRBV19 to TRBJ1-4, with 9 bases fitting TRBD1. V lost 6 bases, J lost 7 bases, and 6 bases stayed unmatched. This CDR3 is built from 14 residues. Germline loops: CDR1 LNHDA, CDR2 SQIVND (reference sequence). CDR3 sequence (DNA): TGTGCCAGTAGACCCGGGACAGGGTCTGAAAAACTGTTTTTT. Translated: CASRPGTGSEKLFF.

The chain combines TRBV5-5 with TRBJ1-6; TRBD1 aligns across 7 bases. Germline V gene data show CDR1 as SGHKS and CDR2 as YYEKEE (reference sequence). V lost 4 bases, J lost 2 bases, and 6 bases stayed unmatched. This CDR3 region has 16 residues. CDR3 DNA sequence: TGTGCCAGCAGCCTGACAGGGCGGACCTATAATTCACCCCTCCACTTT. It yields the protein CASSLTGRTYNSPLHF.

This clone is labeled as medium-sized. This chain links TRBV2 with TRBJ2-7; D unresolved. CDR3 size: 13 residues. Germline V CDR1 and CDR2: SNHLY, FYNNEI. V gave up 6 bases and J gave up 5 bases, with 14 bases separating them. The CDR3 coding sequence is TGTGCCAGCAGGTCCCCCTCAGAGAACGAGCAGTACTTC. It codes for CASRSPSENEQYF.

The table lists this clone with a few counts. The CDR3 is CASSRTGLNSPLHF. The CDR3 coding sequence is TGTGCCAGCAGCCGGACAGGGTTGAATTCACCCCTCCACTTT. V usage is TRBV5-4 and J usage is TRBJ1-6; 8 nucleotides match TRBD1. V was pared by 4 bases and J by 7 bases, with 4 bases of the junction left unmatched. Looked up from germline, CDR1 is SGHNT and CDR2 is YYREEE (reference sequence). CDR3 length: 14 amino acids.

The gene calls are TRBV14 and TRBJ1-1; TRBD1 aligns across 7 bases. Germline loops: CDR1 SGHDN, CDR2 FVKESK. The ends lost 3 bases at V and 4 bases at J; junction bases unmatched: 5. The CDR3 is made up of 14 amino acids. The CDR3 DNA reads TGTGCCAGCAGCCAGGAGGGACAGCCCACTGAAGCTTTCTTT. Translating it yields CASSQEGQPTEAFF.

This chain uses TRBV5-1 with TRBJ2-3; D is perhaps TRBD2 (5 bases). V shed 0 bases and J shed 5 bases, with 7 bases lying between them. This CDR3 is built from 13 residues. Germline V CDR1 and CDR2: SGHRS, YFSETQ. CDR3 nucleotides: TGCGCCAGCAGCTTGGGGAGCGGAGATACGCAGTATTTT. Translated, it gives CASSLGSGDTQYF. The whole variable domain, remainder taken from reference TRBV5-1 and TRBJ2-3, is KAGVTQTPRYLIKTRGQQVTLSCSPISGHRSVSWYQQTPGQGLQFLFEYFSETQRNKGNFPGRFSGRQFSNSRSEMNVSTLELGDSALYLCASSLGSGDTQYFGPGTRLTVL.

The chain joins TRBV9 to TRBJ2-3, with D perhaps matching TRBD2 (6 bases). The CDR3 sequence is 14 residues long. V shed 1 base and J shed 8 bases, with 14 bases lying between them. Germline CDR1 and CDR2: SGDLS and YYNGEE. The DNA for the CDR3 is TGTGCCAGCAGCGTAAACAGCGGGCCCGCTACGCAGTATTTT. It translates to CASSVNSGPATQYF.

The J gene is TRBJ2-2, the V gene TRBV14; D unclear. The germline V gene has CDR1 SGHDN and CDR2 FVKESK. The germline V and J ends were trimmed by 0 bases and 1 base, with 6 bases remaining between them. This CDR3 spans 15 amino acids. CDR3 nucleotides: TGTGCCAGCAGCCAAGAAACAGAGAACACCGGGGAGCTGTTTTTT. It translates to CASSQETENTGELFF. Full variable domain (rest looked up from reference TRBV14 and TRBJ2-2): EAGVTQFPSHSVIEKGQTVTLRCDPISGHDNLYWYRRVMGKEIKFLLHFVKESKQDESGMPNNRFLAERTGGTYSTLKVQPAELEDSGVYFCASSQETENTGELFFGEGSRLTVL.

The chain carries TRBV5-5 and TRBJ1-3; D perhaps matches TRBD1 (6 bases). The V and J ends lost 6 bases and 2 bases respectively, with 18 bases between them. Germline CDR1 reads SGHKS; CDR2 reads YYEKEE (reference sequence). This CDR3 comprises 16 residues. CDR3 region: CASTPRGAATGNTIYF. In nucleotides, the CDR3 is TGTGCCAGCACCCCTCGGGGGGCTGCTACTGGAAACACCATATATTTT.

The rearrangement joins TRBV6-1 to TRBJ2-3; D uncertain. Deletions cut 6 bases from V and 4 bases from J, with 11 bases between. Germline assignment: CDR1 MNHNS and CDR2 SASEGT. This CDR3 spans 13 amino acids. CDR3 sequence: CASRDPSPDTQYF. The CDR3 DNA reads TGTGCCAGCAGGGACCCCTCACCAGATACGCAGTATTTT.

The V gene is TRBV5-1, the J gene TRBJ2-5; D is ambiguous. CDR1 and CDR2 from the germline V gene are SGHRS and YFSETQ. The CDR3 sequence is 13 residues long. Trimming pared 0 bases from V and 5 bases from J, leaving 8 bases between. The CDR3 protein is CASSLAGPETQYF. The CDR3 nucleotides read TGCGCCAGCAGCTTGGCTGGGCCGGAGACCCAGTACTTC.

The CDR3 bases are TGTGCCAGCAGCGTTGGACTCAACTCCTACAATGAGCAGTTCTTC. This gives the protein CASSVGLNSYNEQFF. The chain recombines TRBV2 with TRBJ2-1, with D possibly matching TRBD2 (5 bases). In germline, CDR1 is SNHLY, CDR2 FYNNEI. V lost 6 bases and J lost 0, with 12 bases in between. CDR3 length: 15 amino acids.

This clone was seen only a few times. CDR3 coding DNA: TGTGCCAGCAGTGGGTACCAGAGCACAGATACGCAGTATTTT. Its protein is CASSGYQSTDTQYF. The gene calls are TRBV6-1 and TRBJ2-3; no definite D call. V gave up 4 bases and J gave up 0 bases, with 8 bases separating them. Germline CDR1 is MNHNS and CDR2 is SASEGT. CDR3 length equals 14 residues.

This clone was recorded only once. V gene TRBV5-4 combines with J gene TRBJ2-7, with 10 bases that match TRBD2. The junction had 8 bases not matched to a gene; V was cut back by 4 bases and J by 1 base. CDR1 SGHNT and CDR2 YYREEE come from the germline V gene (reference sequence). CDR3 length equals 16 residues. The CDR3 sequence: CASSLVAGGGSYEQYF. CDR3 nucleotides: TGTGCCAGCAGCCTCGTAGCGGGAGGCGGTTCCTACGAGCAGTACTTC.

In DNA form, the CDR3 reads TGTGCCAGCAGACGTCCCGGGACAGGGACCGAAAAACTGTTTTTT. Translating it yields CASRRPGTGTEKLFF. This chain links TRBV27 with TRBJ1-4, with 9 positions matching TRBD1. CDR3 length equals 15 residues. Germline trimming cut 6 bases from V and 8 bases from J; bases unmatched to any gene: 10. Germline V gene lookup returns CDR1 MNHEY and CDR2 SMNVEV (reference sequence).

The rearrangement uses TRBV12-5 and TRBJ1-3, with D unclear. CDR1 LGHNT and CDR2 FRNRAP come from the germline V gene. Trimming cost V 3 bases and J 4 bases, with 25 bases left between them. The CDR3 is 19 amino acids. The CDR3: CASGFWIDKIEIMGNTIYF. Written as DNA, the CDR3 is TGTGCTAGTGGTTTCTGGATCGACAAAATTGAAATAATGGGAAACACCATATATTTT.

This chain joins TRBV6-1 and TRBJ2-1; 9 bases line up with TRBD2. Unmatched junction bases numbered 9, after V lost 7 bases and J lost 8 bases. This CDR3 region has 14 residues. Germline lookup yields CDR1 MNHNS and CDR2 SASEGT. CDR3 sequence reads: CASTVSSGSHEQFF. In DNA, the CDR3 is TGTGCCAGCACCGTTAGTAGCGGGAGCCATGAGCAGTTCTTC.

J is TRBJ2-3 and V is TRBV25-1; maybe TRBD1 (6 bases). The CDR3 is 14 amino acids. V was clipped by 6 bases and J by 1 base, with 11 bases between them. CDR1 is MGHDK, CDR2 SYGVNS, per germline. The DNA for the CDR3 is TGTGCCAGCAGGGCAGGGGTGGGCACAGATACGCAGTATTTT. Its protein is CASRAGVGTDTQYF. The variable domain in full, with the rest retrieved from reference TRBV25-1 and TRBJ2-3, is EADIYQTPRYLVIGTGKKITLECSQTMGHDKMYWYQQDPGMELHLIHYSYGVNSTEKGDLSSESTVSRIRTEHFPLTLESARPSHTSQYLCASRAGVGTDTQYFGPGTRLTVL.